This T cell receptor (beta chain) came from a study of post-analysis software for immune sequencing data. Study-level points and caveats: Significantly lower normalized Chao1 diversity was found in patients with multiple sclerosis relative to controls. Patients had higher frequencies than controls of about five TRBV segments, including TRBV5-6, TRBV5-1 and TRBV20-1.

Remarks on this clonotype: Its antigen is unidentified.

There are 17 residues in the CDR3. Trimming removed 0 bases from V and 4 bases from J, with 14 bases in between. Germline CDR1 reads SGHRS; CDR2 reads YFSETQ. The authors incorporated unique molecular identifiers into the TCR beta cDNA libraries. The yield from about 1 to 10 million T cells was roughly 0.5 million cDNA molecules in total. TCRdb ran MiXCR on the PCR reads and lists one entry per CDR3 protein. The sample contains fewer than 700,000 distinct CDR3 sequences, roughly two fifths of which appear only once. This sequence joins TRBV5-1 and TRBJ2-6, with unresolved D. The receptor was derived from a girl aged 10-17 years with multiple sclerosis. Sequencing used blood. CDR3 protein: CASSLDVWASGANVLTF. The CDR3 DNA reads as TGCGCCAGCAGCTTGGATGTCTGGGCTTCGGGGGCCAACGTCCTGACTTTC.